The next 30 T cell receptor beta chains were all read from a single sample in a study of blood T cell repertoires in COVID-19. TCRdb's copy holds only in-frame clones and misses some; the assay was immunoSEQ multiplex PCR. The sample records 250,000 to 350,000 clones, about four fifths being singletons. Sequences were obtained from peripheral blood. Every receptor here comes from a human donor with COVID-19, enrolled during active disease. The donor label of this sample is uncertain.

There are many counts of this clone. J is TRBJ1-1 and V is TRBV12-5; D is undetermined. Germline CDR1 and CDR2: LGHNT and FRNRAP. V was shortened by 6 bases and J by 1 base, with 9 bases between the two germline ends. The CDR3 contains 13 residues. CDR3 region: CASGRRENTEAFF. CDR3 sequence (DNA): TGTGCTAGTGGGAGGAGGGAGAACACTGAAGCTTTCTTT.

V and J are TRBV28 and TRBJ1-2; D perhaps matches TRBD1 (5 bases). V dropped 7 bases and J dropped 10 bases, with 16 bases sitting between them. The CDR3 is 12 amino acids. Germline-derived CDR1 and CDR2 are MDHEN and SYDVKM. The CDR3 nucleotides read TGTGCCAGCACCCCTTTCCAGGGTAACTACACCTTC. Translated, it gives CASTPFQGNYTF.

The V and J genes are TRBV27 and TRBJ2-1, with D perhaps matching TRBD1 (6 bases). The germline V and J ends were trimmed by 7 bases and 6 bases, with 28 bases remaining between them. The CDR3 loop spans 18 amino acids. Germline V gene data show CDR1 as MNHEY and CDR2 as SMNVEV (reference sequence). The CDR3 reads CASTTRGGRELGGNEQFF. DNA of the CDR3: TGTGCCAGCACCACCCGAGGGGGAAGAGAACTCGGCGGCAATGAGCAGTTCTTC.

V gene TRBV21-1 combines with J gene TRBJ1-2. TRBV21-1 is marked as a pseudogene. The CDR3 is 13 residues long. The CDR3 protein is CASSKAGGDGYTF. CDR3 DNA: TGTGCCAGCAGCAAAGCGGGGGGAGATGGCTACACCTTC.

This clone is a singleton in its sample. The chain carries TRBV28 and TRBJ1-2; the D is unclear. This CDR3 is 14 amino acids long. V was shortened by 4 bases and J by 0 bases, with 9 bases between the two germline ends. Germline lookup yields CDR1 MDHEN and CDR2 SYDVKM. DNA of the CDR3: TGTGCCAGCAGTTCGGTTTTAACTAACTATGGCTACACCTTC. Encoded protein: CASSSVLTNYGYTF.

The V and J genes are TRBV6-5 and TRBJ1-4; 9 nucleotides line up with TRBD1. The ends lost 4 bases at V and 8 bases at J; junction bases unmatched: 5. This CDR3 is 14 amino acids long. Germline assignment: CDR1 MNHEY and CDR2 SVGAGI. As DNA, the CDR3 is TGTGCCAGCAGTTCCCGGGACAGGGAAGAAAAACTGTTTTTT. Translation gives CASSSRDREEKLFF.

The genes are TRBV30 and TRBJ2-1, with TRBD1 matching over 9 bases. Germline CDR1 and CDR2: GTSNPN and SVGIG (reference sequence). The V gene end was trimmed by 0 bases and the J gene end by 0 bases; junction bases not matched to a gene: 15. The CDR3 has 20 residues. CDR3 in DNA: TGTGCCTGGAGTGTACCAGTGGACAGGGGAACCTGGAGCTCCTACAATGAGCAGTTCTTC. This codes for CAWSVPVDRGTWSSYNEQFF.

This clone was detected only a few times. V usage is TRBV7-3 and J usage is TRBJ1-4; 7 positions match TRBD1. CDR1 and CDR2 from the germline V gene are SGHTA and FQGTGA. The V and J ends lost 3 bases and 6 bases, in that order; junction bases with no gene match: 4. The CDR3 covers 14 residues. CDR3 residues: CASSLTGRDEKLFF. The CDR3 coding sequence is TGTGCCAGCAGCTTGACAGGGCGGGATGAAAAACTGTTTTTT.

The chain combines TRBV10-3 with TRBJ1-5; D unclear. This CDR3 is built from 13 residues. The V gene lost 6 bases and the J gene lost 5 bases, with 11 bases spanning the gap. Germline V lookup: CDR1 ENHRY, CDR2 SYGVKD. As DNA, the CDR3 is TGTGCCATCAGAGAGGAGGGCGATCAGCCCCAGCATTTT. Its translation is CAIREEGDQPQHF.

This clone was counted once. The genes are TRBV28 and TRBJ1-6; TRBD1 is a possible D gene (6 bases). Trimming removed 2 bases at V and 4 bases at J, with 12 bases between. Germline V lookup: CDR1 MDHEN, CDR2 SYDVKM. The CDR3 is 16 residues long. This CDR3 is CASSLGQKLYNSPLHF. The DNA of the CDR3 is TGTGCCAGCAGTTTAGGACAGAAACTTTATAATTCACCCCTCCACTTT.

This chain joins TRBV18 and TRBJ2-3; TRBD1 aligns across 10 bases. Germline CDR1 reads KGHSH; CDR2 reads LQKENI. Trimming removed 6 bases from V and 2 bases from J; junction bases left unmatched: 5. The CDR3 sequence is 15 residues long. CDR3 sequence: CASSQDRGFTDTQYF. The DNA of the CDR3 is TGTGCCAGCTCTCAGGACAGGGGGTTCACAGATACGCAGTATTTT.

V is TRBV4-3 and J is TRBJ1-6; D is undetermined. CDR1 and CDR2 (germline): LGHNA, YSLEER. The CDR3 runs to 18 residues. Trimming shortened V by 3 bases and J by 7 bases, and 22 bases separated the two germline ends. CDR3 sequence (DNA): TGCGCCAGCAGCCACGAAAGGATGCGGGGATTTGAGAATTCACCCCTCCACTTT. Protein: CASSHERMRGFENSPLHF.

V is TRBV15 and J is TRBJ2-3, with D perhaps matching TRBD1 (6 bases). The germline CDR1 and CDR2 sequences are LNHNV and YYDKDF (reference sequence). The V end was cut by 4 bases, the J end by 1 base, with 9 bases between. This CDR3 has 14 amino acids. The CDR3 region is CATSTDSRTDTQYF. The CDR3 DNA is TGTGCCACCAGCACGGACAGCCGCACAGATACGCAGTATTTT.

The chain recombines TRBV6-2 or TRBV6-3 with TRBJ2-3; D is ambiguous. The germline CDR1 and CDR2 sequences are MNHEY and SVGEGT. This CDR3 is built from 15 residues. V dropped 4 bases and J dropped 7 bases, with 18 bases sitting between them. CDR3: CASSSPRQVSYTQYF. In DNA, the CDR3 is TGTGCCAGCAGTTCTCCTAGGCAAGTTTCTTATACGCAGTATTTT.

This chain links TRBV30 with TRBJ1-6; possibly TRBD1 for D (6 bases). Germline V gives CDR1 GTSNPN, CDR2 SVGIG (reference sequence). The CDR3 runs 14 residues. Trimming removed 0 bases from V and 6 bases from J, with 9 bases in between. The CDR3 DNA sequence: TGTGCCTGGAGTGTAGCAGGGGCTAATTCACCCCTCCACTTT. This sequence encodes CAWSVAGANSPLHF.

The chain links TRBV19 to TRBJ2-7; 8 bases align to TRBD1. The germline CDR1 and CDR2 sequences are LNHDA and SQIVND (reference sequence). The CDR3 covers 14 residues. V was pared by 7 bases and J by 2 bases, with 7 bases of the junction left unmatched. CDR3 sequence (DNA): TGTGCCAGTACCTCTGGGACAGGACCCTACGAGCAGTACTTC. Its translation is CASTSGTGPYEQYF.

This clone was seen a few times. CDR3: CASSLRDRDSPLHF. In DNA, the CDR3 is TGTGCCAGCAGCCTACGGGACAGGGATTCACCCCTCCACTTT. This sequence joins TRBV11-2 and TRBJ1-6; 9 bases line up with TRBD1. The CDR3 is 14 amino acids. V shed 5 bases and J 8 bases; nucleotides not matched to a gene: 4. Per the germline V gene, CDR1 is SGHAT and CDR2 is FQNNGV.

This chain connects TRBV7-8 to TRBJ2-7; 12 positions match TRBD2. With 1 base clipped from V and 3 bases from J, the junction kept 4 bases outside the gene matches. The CDR3 has 16 residues. Germline values: CDR1 SGHVS, CDR2 FQNEAQ. CDR3 nucleotide sequence: TGTGCCAGCAGCTTAGTCCTAGCGGGAGGGGGCTACGAGCAGTACTTC. Translated, it gives CASSLVLAGGGYEQYF.

This chain uses TRBV5-1 with TRBJ2-1; D is possibly TRBD2 (6 bases). The germline V gene encodes CDR1 SGHRS and CDR2 YFSETQ. CDR3 length: 15 residues. V lost 1 base and J 10 bases, leaving 18 bases between the germline ends. CDR3 nucleotides: TGCGCCAGCAGCTTGCCTGGGCTAGCGATCGGAGAGCAGTTCTTC. Translated, it gives CASSLPGLAIGEQFF.

The chain joins TRBV19 to TRBJ1-6; D remains ambiguous. Germline loops: CDR1 LNHDA, CDR2 SQIVND (reference sequence). There are 14 residues in the CDR3. V was pared by 6 bases and J by 0 bases, with 6 bases between. The CDR3 loop reads CASSGDSYNSPLHF. The CDR3 DNA sequence: TGTGCCAGTAGCGGGGACTCCTATAATTCACCCCTCCACTTT.

The rearrangement joins TRBV29-1 to TRBJ1-1, with D unclear. Trimming shortened V by 7 bases and J by 1 base, and 13 bases separated the two germline ends. CDR1 and CDR2 (germline): SQVTM, ANQGSEA. The CDR3 has 13 residues. The CDR3 reads CSAASVGNTEAFF. The CDR3 nucleotides read TGCAGCGCCGCTAGTGTCGGGAACACTGAAGCTTTCTTT.

This clone has a single count. The sample contains more than one DNA sequence encoding this CDR3. Written as DNA, the CDR3 is TGCGCCAGCAGCTTTCTAGCGGGAGGGGGCAATGAGCAGTTCTTC. It is translated as CASSFLAGGGNEQFF. The V call is TRBV5-1, the J call TRBJ2-1; 12 bases match TRBD2. Unmatched junction bases numbered 3, after V lost 2 bases and J lost 6 bases. This CDR3 contains 15 residues. CDR1 is SGHRS and CDR2 is YFSETQ in the germline V gene. Drawing the rest from reference TRBV5-1 and TRBJ2-1, the complete variable domain is KAGVTQTPRYLIKTRGQQVTLSCSPISGHRSVSWYQQTPGQGLQFLFEYFSETQRNKGNFPGRFSGRQFSNSRSEMNVSTLELGDSALYLCASSFLAGGGNEQFFGPGTRLTVL.

In its sample, this clone was seen a few times. The CDR3 bases are TGTGCCAGCAGCTTGCCGGGAGGGTTTCCCTACGAGCAGTACTTC. Protein sequence: CASSLPGGFPYEQYF. The chain couples TRBV5-4 to TRBJ2-7, with 8 positions matching TRBD2. This CDR3 is 15 amino acids long. The V and J ends lost 1 base and 2 bases, in that order; junction bases with no gene match: 5. The germline V gene has CDR1 SGHNT and CDR2 YYREEE (reference sequence).

This clone was observed once. The chain carries TRBV2 and TRBJ2-7; D gene uncertain. CDR1 and CDR2 (germline): SNHLY, FYNNEI. The CDR3 has 12 residues. V lost 6 bases and J lost 3, with 9 bases in between. The CDR3 sequence: CASSRNFYEQYF. CDR3 bases: TGTGCCAGCAGCCGAAACTTCTACGAGCAGTACTTC.

The sample holds one count of this clone. V gene TRBV7-9 combines with J gene TRBJ2-1, with 11 bases that match TRBD2. Germline CDR1 reads SEHNR; CDR2 reads FQNEAQ (reference sequence). Trimming at V came to 6 bases and at J to 4 bases, leaving 5 bases not matched to a gene. The CDR3 has 15 residues. The CDR3 coding sequence is TGTGCCAGCAGGTTGACTAGCGGGGCTTACAATGAGCAGTTCTTC. This gives the protein CASRLTSGAYNEQFF.

This chain joins TRBV5-1 and TRBJ2-1; 16 nucleotides agree with TRBD2. The V gene end was trimmed by 0 bases and the J gene end by 2 bases; junction bases not matched to a gene: 11. CDR3 length: 21 amino acids. Germline V gene lookup returns CDR1 SGHRS and CDR2 YFSETQ. CDR3 loop: CASSLAGGLAGGPSAYNEQFF. The CDR3 DNA follows: TGCGCCAGCAGCTTGGCCGGGGGACTAGCGGGAGGGCCGAGCGCCTACAATGAGCAGTTCTTC.

V gene TRBV18 combines with J gene TRBJ1-1; D possibly corresponds to TRBD1 (5 bases). With 4 bases removed from V and 2 bases from J, the gap between germline ends came to 11 bases. The CDR3 is 14 amino acids. CDR1 is KGHSH, CDR2 LQKENI, per germline. CDR3 residues: CASSLARENTEAFF. For the CDR3, the DNA is TGTGCCAGCTCACTGGCCAGGGAAAACACTGAAGCTTTCTTT.

The chain is built from TRBV4-1 and TRBJ1-5; 7 bases agree with TRBD1. The CDR3 runs 16 residues. The V gene's germline CDR1 is MGHRA and CDR2 YSYEKL. The junction had 10 bases not matched to a gene; V was cut back by 4 bases and J by 4 bases. DNA for the CDR3: TGCGCCAGCAGCCGAACGTTAGAGACAGGGAATCAGCCCCAGCATTTT. This gives the protein CASSRTLETGNQPQHF.

This clone was counted a single time. CDR3 residues: CASSLSGHSNQPQHF. In DNA, the CDR3 is TGTGCCAGCAGTTTATCAGGGCATAGCAATCAGCCCCAGCATTTT. The V and J genes are TRBV28 and TRBJ1-5, with D possibly matching TRBD1 (5 bases). This CDR3 contains 15 residues. The V and J ends lost 1 base and 0 bases respectively, with 7 bases between them. Per the germline V gene, CDR1 is MDHEN and CDR2 is SYDVKM.

The CDR3 here is CASSYVTSGRADTQYF. Written as DNA, the CDR3 is TGTGCCAGCAGTTACGTGACTAGCGGGAGAGCGGATACGCAGTATTTT. The V gene is TRBV6-5, the J gene TRBJ2-3; TRBD2 matches 12 bases. The CDR3 is made up of 16 amino acids. The ends lost 2 bases at V and 6 bases at J; junction bases unmatched: 6. Germline V lookup: CDR1 MNHEY, CDR2 SVGAGI.